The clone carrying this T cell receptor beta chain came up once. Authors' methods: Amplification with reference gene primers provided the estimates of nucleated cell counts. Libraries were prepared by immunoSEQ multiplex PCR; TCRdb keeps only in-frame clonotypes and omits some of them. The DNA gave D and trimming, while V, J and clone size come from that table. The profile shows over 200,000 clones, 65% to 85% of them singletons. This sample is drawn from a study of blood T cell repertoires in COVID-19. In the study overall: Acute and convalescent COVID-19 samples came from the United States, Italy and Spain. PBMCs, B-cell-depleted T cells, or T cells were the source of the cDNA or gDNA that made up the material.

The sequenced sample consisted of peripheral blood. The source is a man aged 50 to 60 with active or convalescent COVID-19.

CDR3 in DNA: TGTGCCACCAGCACGAATAAGGGGGAAATTCAAGAGACCCAGTACTTC. This codes for CATSTNKGEIQETQYF. This rearrangement joins TRBV15 to TRBJ2-5, with D possibly matching TRBD1 (6 bases). V was pared by 4 bases and J by 2 bases, with 17 bases between. Germline assignment: CDR1 LNHNV and CDR2 YYDKDF (reference sequence). The CDR3 loop spans 16 amino acids.